Below are 8 T cell receptor beta chains sequenced from a single sample in a study of T cells in localized non-small cell lung cancer. The method was immunoSEQ multiplex PCR; TCRdb's version includes in-frame clones alone and lacks a portion of them. The sample yields over a thousand clones, roughly 21% seen once. The sample was normal lung tissue next to the tumor, taken before any cancer treatment. Receptor source: a woman between 35 and 70 years old with stage I lung adenocarcinoma.

The chain couples TRBV10-2 to TRBJ1-5; no firm D call. V gave up 0 bases and J gave up 6 bases, with 9 bases separating them. CDR1 is WSHSY, CDR2 SAAADI, per germline. The CDR3 is made up of 14 amino acids. The CDR3 nucleotides read TGCGCCAGCAGTGAGTCGGAGGCGAGTCAGCCCCAGCATTTT. Its protein is CASSESEASQPQHF.

This clone has just a few counts. The V call is TRBV11-3, the J call TRBJ1-2; D may be TRBD1 (5 bases). Trimming shortened V by 6 bases and J by 2 bases, and 13 bases separated the two germline ends. Germline V gene sequence: CDR1 SGHNT, CDR2 YENEEA. The CDR3 is made up of 14 amino acids. CDR3 protein: CASRWGEGNYGYTF. The CDR3 DNA is TGTGCCAGCAGATGGGGGGAAGGGAACTATGGCTACACCTTC. The whole variable domain, filled in from reference TRBV11-3 and TRBJ1-2, reads EAGVVQSPRYKIIEKKQPVAFWCNPISGHNTLYWYLQNLGQGPELLIRYENEEAVDDSQLPKDRFSAERLKGVDSTLKIQPAELGDSAVYLCASRWGEGNYGYTFGSGTRLTVV.

V and J are TRBV30 and TRBJ1-4; D perhaps matches TRBD1 (5 bases). The V end was cut by 4 bases, the J end by 7 bases, with 22 bases between. The CDR3 is made up of 16 amino acids. Germline V gives CDR1 GTSNPN, CDR2 SVGIG (reference sequence). The CDR3 loop reads CAWMAPRRGVAEKLFF. The CDR3 DNA reads as TGTGCCTGGATGGCCCCTAGGAGGGGAGTTGCTGAAAAACTGTTTTTT.

The chain employs TRBV28 and TRBJ2-1, with D possibly being TRBD2 (5 bases). CDR1 is MDHEN, CDR2 SYDVKM, per germline. With 6 bases removed from V and 0 bases from J, the gap between germline ends came to 12 bases. The CDR3 spans 15 residues. The CDR3 nucleotides are TGTGCCAGCAGCCTAGGAGGCAGCTCCTACAATGAGCAGTTCTTC. It codes for CASSLGGSSYNEQFF. Looking up the rest from reference TRBV28 and TRBJ2-1 gives the full variable domain: DVKVTQSSRYLVKRTGEKVFLECVQDMDHENMFWYRQDPGLGLRLIYFSYDVKMKEKGDIPEGYSVSREKKERFSLILESASTNQTSMYLCASSLGGSSYNEQFFGPGTRLTVL.

There are a few counts of this clone. The chain links TRBV11-3 to TRBJ1-1, with 12 bases fitting TRBD1. This CDR3 is 16 amino acids long. V was pared by 3 bases and J by 5 bases, with 7 bases of the junction left unmatched. Germline lookup yields CDR1 SGHNT and CDR2 YENEEA. DNA of the CDR3: TGTGCCAGCAGCTTGGGACAGGGGGCTCGGGTGACTGAAGCTTTCTTT. Its translation: CASSLGQGARVTEAFF. The variable domain in full, with the rest retrieved from reference TRBV11-3 and TRBJ1-1, is EAGVVQSPRYKIIEKKQPVAFWCNPISGHNTLYWYLQNLGQGPELLIRYENEEAVDDSQLPKDRFSAERLKGVDSTLKIQPAELGDSAVYLCASSLGQGARVTEAFFGQGTRLTVV.

CDR3 amino acids: CASSDGTSQGAYEQYF. The DNA for the CDR3 is TGCGCCAGCAGCGACGGGACGAGTCAAGGTGCCTACGAGCAGTACTTC. V and J are TRBV5-1 and TRBJ2-7; D is possibly TRBD1 or TRBD2 (5 bases each). Deletions cut 4 bases from V and 2 bases from J, with 19 bases between. Germline CDR1 SGHRS, CDR2 YFSETQ. CDR3 size: 16 residues.

J is TRBJ2-4 and V is TRBV30; 7 bases match TRBD1. Trimming removed 7 bases from V and 1 base from J; junction bases left unmatched: 7. The germline gives CDR1 GTSNPN, CDR2 SVGIG (reference sequence). This CDR3 has 14 residues. CDR3: CAFSLQGAKNIQYF. The CDR3 DNA sequence: TGTGCCTTTAGCTTACAGGGGGCCAAAAACATTCAGTACTTC.

This clone was counted only a few times. CDR3 residues: CASSWGRGGRARETQYF. In DNA form, the CDR3 reads TGTGCCAGCAGCTGGGGTAGAGGCGGGAGGGCCAGGGAGACCCAGTACTTC. The chain employs TRBV11-3 and TRBJ2-5, with 9 bases that match TRBD2. This CDR3 contains 17 residues. The junction had 14 bases not matched to a gene; V was cut back by 4 bases and J by 5 bases. CDR1 is SGHNT, CDR2 YENEEA, per germline.